These T cell receptor beta chains were read from a single sample in a study of Graves' ophthalmopathy and Graves' hyperthyroidism. TCRdb redid the calling of the multiplex PCR reads with MiXCR, one entry per CDR3 protein. The sample shows about 400,000 distinct CDR3 sequences, approximately 15% of them seen only once. The source material was peripheral blood. These receptors all stem from a woman aged 18-35 years with stable Graves' hyperthyroidism. The conserved cysteine and the conserved F or W are not part of the CDR3 here.

J gene: TRBJ1-6; V gene: TRBV12-3/TRBV12-4; CDR3 protein: ASTQGSPLH
J gene: TRBJ2-5; V gene: TRBV7-2; CDR3 protein: ASSLNSARKTQY
J gene: TRBJ2-2; V gene: TRBV20-1; CDR3 protein: SATGTASHGTGDLF
J gene: TRBJ1-1; V gene: TRBV18; CDR3 protein: ASSPLGKSVNTEAF
J gene: TRBJ2-5; V gene: TRBV12-3/TRBV12-4; CDR3 protein: ASGPAPRLAGDVETQY
J gene: TRBJ2-7; V gene: TRBV25-1; CDR3 protein: ASSEPPQPGTSGSFSDEQY
J gene: TRBJ2-5; V gene: TRBV12-3/TRBV12-4; CDR3 protein: ASSTAPPAQY
J gene: TRBJ1-1; V gene: TRBV7-9; CDR3 protein: ASCLTGRTEAF
J gene: TRBJ1-5; V gene: TRBV11-2; CDR3 protein: ASSLGDRGDNQPQH
J gene: TRBJ2-7; V gene: TRBV4-1; CDR3 protein: ASSIQYGNPYEQY
J gene: TRBJ1-6; V gene: TRBV7-6; CDR3 protein: ASREQGRSPLH
J gene: TRBJ1-1; V gene: TRBV2; CDR3 protein: ASSQRTARKDEAF
J gene: TRBJ2-2; V gene: TRBV6-5; CDR3 protein: ASSTSGQITGELF
J gene: TRBJ1-6; V gene: TRBV10-3; CDR3 protein: AITEEHNSPLH
J gene: TRBJ2-5; V gene: TRBV7-2; CDR3 protein: ASSFLAGDETQY
J gene: TRBJ1-2; V gene: TRBV6-5; CDR3 protein: ASSYTQRGYGYT
J gene: TRBJ2-3; V gene: TRBV11-2; CDR3 protein: ASGKLTQRPY
J gene: TRBJ2-5; V gene: TRBV11-2; CDR3 protein: ASSLLGLAGEETQY
J gene: TRBJ2-5; V gene: TRBV7-8; CDR3 protein: ASSRVVQETQY
J gene: TRBJ2-2; V gene: TRBV4-2; CDR3 protein: ASSQDGQVLNTGELF
J gene: TRBJ2-2; V gene: TRBV27; CDR3 protein: ASSFKWNTGELF
J gene: TRBJ1-2; V gene: TRBV12-5; CDR3 protein: ASGLVVSDGYT